The TCR beta chain under discussion was sequenced for a study of T-cell reconstitution after alpha-beta-depleted transplantation in children. This clonotype was counted between two and nine times. Per the germline V gene, CDR1 is KGHSH and CDR2 is LQKENI. Losses at the gene ends were 4 bases for V and 11 bases for J; bases not matched to a gene: 7. This CDR3 spans 12 amino acids. The authors prepared the TCRbeta library with unique molecular identifiers. MiXCR, run by TCRdb on the PCR reads, gives a single entry per CDR3 protein. The sample consists of around 340,000 distinct CDR3 sequences, 10% to 15% of them appearing once.

Source: PBMCs, taken from the stem cell graft. The receptor was isolated from a human donor who donated a stem cell graft to a child with Fanconi anemia. The V gene is TRBV18, the J gene TRBJ1-1; TRBD1 aligns across 7 bases. The CDR3 nucleotides are TGTGCCAGCTCACTACCACAGGGGTTCGCTTTCTTT. Protein: CASSLPQGFAFF. The full variable domain, completed using reference TRBV18 and TRBJ1-1, is NAGVMQNPRHLVRRRGQEARLRCSPMKGHSHVYWYRQLPEEGLKFMVYLQKENIIDESGMPKERFSAEFPKEGPSILRIQQVVRGDSAAYFCASSLPQGFAFFGQGTRLTVV.